Given below is one T cell receptor (beta chain) in context. In TCRdb, the RT-PCR reads were re-called with MiXCR into one record per CDR3 protein. The sample holds about 680,000 distinct CDR3 sequences, over 12% seen once. Trimming cost V 4 bases and J 1 base; bases outside gene matches: 7. CDR1 is KGHDR and CDR2 is SFDVKD in the germline V gene. The CDR3 totals 17 residues. The chain links TRBV24-1 to TRBJ2-4; 9 bases line up with TRBD1. Sequencing used memory CD4+ T cells from blood. The sequence was collected from a female donor in good health, serving as a healthy control. CDR3 DNA sequence: TGTGCCACCAGTGAGTACAGGGGGCCCGGGGCCAAAAACATTCAGTACTTC. Translation: CATSEYRGPGAKNIQYF.